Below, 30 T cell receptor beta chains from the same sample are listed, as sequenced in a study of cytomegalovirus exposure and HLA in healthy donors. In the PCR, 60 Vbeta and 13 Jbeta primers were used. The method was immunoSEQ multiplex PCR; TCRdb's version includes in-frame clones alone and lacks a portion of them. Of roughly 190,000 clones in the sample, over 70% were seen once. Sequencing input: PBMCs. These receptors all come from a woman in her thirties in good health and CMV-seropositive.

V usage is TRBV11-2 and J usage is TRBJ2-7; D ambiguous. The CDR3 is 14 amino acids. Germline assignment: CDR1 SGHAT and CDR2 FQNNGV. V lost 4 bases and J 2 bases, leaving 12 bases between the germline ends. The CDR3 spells CASSSRYSPYEQYF. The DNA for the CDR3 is TGTGCCAGCAGCTCGCGTTATTCCCCCTACGAGCAGTACTTC.

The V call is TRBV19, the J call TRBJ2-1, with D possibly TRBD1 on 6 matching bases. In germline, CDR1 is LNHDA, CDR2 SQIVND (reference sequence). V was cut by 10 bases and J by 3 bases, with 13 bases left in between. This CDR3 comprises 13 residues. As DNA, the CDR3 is TGTGCCACTGGGACAACGAACTACAATGAGCAGTTCTTC. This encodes CATGTTNYNEQFF.

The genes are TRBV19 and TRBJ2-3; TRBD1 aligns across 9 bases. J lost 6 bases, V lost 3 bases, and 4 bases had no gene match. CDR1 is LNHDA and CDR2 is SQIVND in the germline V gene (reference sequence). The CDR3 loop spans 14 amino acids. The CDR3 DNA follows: TGTGCCAGTAGTATGGGACAGGGTATCGATACGCAGTATTTT. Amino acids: CASSMGQGIDTQYF.

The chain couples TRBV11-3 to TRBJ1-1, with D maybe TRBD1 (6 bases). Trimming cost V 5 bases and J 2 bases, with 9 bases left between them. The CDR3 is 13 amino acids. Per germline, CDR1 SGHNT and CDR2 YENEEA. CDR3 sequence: CASSAGVNTEAFF. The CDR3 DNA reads TGTGCCAGCAGCGCAGGGGTTAACACTGAAGCTTTCTTT.

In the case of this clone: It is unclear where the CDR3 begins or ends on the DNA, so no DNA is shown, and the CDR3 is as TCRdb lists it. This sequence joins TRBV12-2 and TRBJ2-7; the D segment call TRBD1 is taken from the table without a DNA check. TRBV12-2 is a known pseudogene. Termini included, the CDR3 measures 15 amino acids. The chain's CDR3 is CASRLVGQGAYEQYF.

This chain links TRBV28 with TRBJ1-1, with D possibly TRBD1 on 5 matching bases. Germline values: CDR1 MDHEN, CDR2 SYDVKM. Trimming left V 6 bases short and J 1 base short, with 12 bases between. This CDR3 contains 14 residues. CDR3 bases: TGTGCCAGCAGGGAGACAGCCGGGAACACTGAAGCTTTCTTT. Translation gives CASRETAGNTEAFF.

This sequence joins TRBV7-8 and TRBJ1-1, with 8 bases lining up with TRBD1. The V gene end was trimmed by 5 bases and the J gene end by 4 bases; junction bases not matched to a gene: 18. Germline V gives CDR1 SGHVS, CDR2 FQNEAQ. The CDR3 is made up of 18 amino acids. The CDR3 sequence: CASSPPPPQGQGSTEAFF. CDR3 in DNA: TGTGCCAGCAGCCCCCCTCCTCCTCAAGGACAGGGTAGCACTGAAGCTTTCTTT.

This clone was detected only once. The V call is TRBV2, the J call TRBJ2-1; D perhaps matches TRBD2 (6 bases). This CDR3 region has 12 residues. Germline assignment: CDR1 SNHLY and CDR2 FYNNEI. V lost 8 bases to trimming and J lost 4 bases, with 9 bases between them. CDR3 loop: CASRGGYNEQFF. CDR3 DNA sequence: TGTGCCAGCCGAGGAGGGTACAATGAGCAGTTCTTC.

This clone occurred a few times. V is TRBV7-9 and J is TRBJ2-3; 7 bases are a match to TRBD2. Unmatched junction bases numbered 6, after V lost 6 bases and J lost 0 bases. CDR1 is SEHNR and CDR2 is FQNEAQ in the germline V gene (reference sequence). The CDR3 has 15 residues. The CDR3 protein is CASRRLAESTDTQYF. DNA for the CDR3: TGTGCCAGCAGACGACTAGCCGAGAGCACAGATACGCAGTATTTT. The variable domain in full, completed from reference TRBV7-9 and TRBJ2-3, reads DTGVSQNPRHKITKRGQNVTFRCDPISEHNRLYWYRQTLGQGPEFLTYFQNEAQLEKSRLLSDRFSAERPKGSFSTLEIQRTEQGDSAMYLCASRRLAESTDTQYFGPGTRLTVL.

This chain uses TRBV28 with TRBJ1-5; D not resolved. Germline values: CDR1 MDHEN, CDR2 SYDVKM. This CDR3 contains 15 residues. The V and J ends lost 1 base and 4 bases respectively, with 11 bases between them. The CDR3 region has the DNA TGTGCCAGCAGTTTATCGTTTGGGAGTAATCAGCCCCAGCATTTT. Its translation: CASSLSFGSNQPQHF.

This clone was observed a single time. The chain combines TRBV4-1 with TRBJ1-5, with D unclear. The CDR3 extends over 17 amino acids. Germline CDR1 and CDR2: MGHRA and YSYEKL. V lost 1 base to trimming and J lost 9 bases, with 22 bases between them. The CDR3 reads CASSQVPGADYGWPQHF. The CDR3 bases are TGCGCCAGCAGCCAAGTTCCAGGAGCAGACTATGGGTGGCCCCAGCATTTT.

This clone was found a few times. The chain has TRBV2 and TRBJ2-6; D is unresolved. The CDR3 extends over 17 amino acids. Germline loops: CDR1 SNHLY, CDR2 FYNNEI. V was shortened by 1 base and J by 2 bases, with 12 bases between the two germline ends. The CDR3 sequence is CASSEEAAGTGANVLTF. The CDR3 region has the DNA TGTGCCAGCAGTGAAGAGGCGGCCGGTACTGGGGCCAACGTCCTGACTTTC.

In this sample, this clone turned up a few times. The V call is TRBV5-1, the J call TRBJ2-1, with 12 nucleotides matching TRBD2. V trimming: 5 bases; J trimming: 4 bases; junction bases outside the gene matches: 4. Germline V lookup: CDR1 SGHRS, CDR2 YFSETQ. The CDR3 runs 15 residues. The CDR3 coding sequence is TGCGCCAGCAGTCCTAGCGGGGGGGTTTACAATGAGCAGTTCTTC. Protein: CASSPSGGVYNEQFF.

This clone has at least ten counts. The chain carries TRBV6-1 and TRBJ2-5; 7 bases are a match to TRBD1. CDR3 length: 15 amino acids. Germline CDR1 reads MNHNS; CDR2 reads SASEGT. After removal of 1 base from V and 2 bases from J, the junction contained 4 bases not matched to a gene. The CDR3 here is CASSEEAGGQETQYF. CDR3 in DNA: TGTGCCAGCAGTGAAGAGGCAGGGGGACAAGAGACCCAGTACTTC.

The CDR3 loop is CASSPVTSGRGEQFF. For the CDR3, the DNA is TGTGCCAGCAGTCCCGTGACTAGCGGGAGAGGAGAGCAGTTCTTC. The chain joins TRBV6-5 to TRBJ2-1; the match to TRBD2 covers 12 bases. Trimming removed 5 bases from V and 10 bases from J; junction bases left unmatched: 9. Germline CDR1 reads MNHEY; CDR2 reads SVGAGI. This CDR3 has 15 amino acids.

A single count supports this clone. The CDR3 nucleotides are TGTGCCAGCTCATTGCGGTCAGCACTAGCCAAAAACATTCAGTACTTC. This gives the protein CASSLRSALAKNIQYF. The genes are TRBV18 and TRBJ2-4, with D uncertain. The CDR3 runs to 16 residues. V shed 5 bases and J shed 0 bases, with 14 bases lying between them. Germline assignment: CDR1 KGHSH and CDR2 LQKENI.

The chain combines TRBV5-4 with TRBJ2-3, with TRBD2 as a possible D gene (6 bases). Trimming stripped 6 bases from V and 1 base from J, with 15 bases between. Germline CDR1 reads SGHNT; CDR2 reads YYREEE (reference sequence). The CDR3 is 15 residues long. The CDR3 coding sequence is TGTGCCAGCAAGCTTGGCGGGGCCGGCACAGATACGCAGTATTTT. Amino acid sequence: CASKLGGAGTDTQYF.

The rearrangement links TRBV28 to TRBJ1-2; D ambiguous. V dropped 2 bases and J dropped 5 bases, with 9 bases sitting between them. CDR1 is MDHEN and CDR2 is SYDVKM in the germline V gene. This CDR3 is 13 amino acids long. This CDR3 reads CASSLRGKYGYTF. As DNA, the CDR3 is TGTGCCAGCAGTTTACGAGGGAAGTATGGCTACACCTTC.

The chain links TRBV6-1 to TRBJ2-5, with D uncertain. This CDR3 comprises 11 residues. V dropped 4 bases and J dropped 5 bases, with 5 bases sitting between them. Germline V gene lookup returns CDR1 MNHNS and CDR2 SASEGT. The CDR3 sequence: CASSGLETQYF. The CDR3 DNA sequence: TGTGCCAGCAGTGGGCTGGAGACCCAGTACTTC.

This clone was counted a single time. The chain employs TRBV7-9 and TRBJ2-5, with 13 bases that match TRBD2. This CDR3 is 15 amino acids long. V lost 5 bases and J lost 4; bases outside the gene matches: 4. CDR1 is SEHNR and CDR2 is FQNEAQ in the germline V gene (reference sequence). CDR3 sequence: CASSPRTSGRETQYF. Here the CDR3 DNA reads TGTGCCAGCAGCCCGCGGACTAGCGGGAGAGAGACCCAGTACTTC.

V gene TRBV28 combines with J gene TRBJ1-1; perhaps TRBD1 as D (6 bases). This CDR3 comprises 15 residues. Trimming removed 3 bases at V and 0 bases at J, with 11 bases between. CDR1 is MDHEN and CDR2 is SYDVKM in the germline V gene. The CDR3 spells CASSLVGGMNTEAFF. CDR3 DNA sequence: TGTGCCAGCAGTTTGGTAGGGGGTATGAACACTGAAGCTTTCTTT. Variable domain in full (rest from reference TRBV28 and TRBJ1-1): DVKVTQSSRYLVKRTGEKVFLECVQDMDHENMFWYRQDPGLGLRLIYFSYDVKMKEKGDIPEGYSVSREKKERFSLILESASTNQTSMYLCASSLVGGMNTEAFFGQGTRLTVV.

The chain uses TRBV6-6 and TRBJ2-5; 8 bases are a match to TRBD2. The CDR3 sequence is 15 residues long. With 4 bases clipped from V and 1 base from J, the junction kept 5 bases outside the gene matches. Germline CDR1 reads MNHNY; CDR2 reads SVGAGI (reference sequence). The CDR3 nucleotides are TGTGCCAGCAGTTCCCTCGGACTAGCCCAAGAGACCCAGTACTTC. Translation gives CASSSLGLAQETQYF.

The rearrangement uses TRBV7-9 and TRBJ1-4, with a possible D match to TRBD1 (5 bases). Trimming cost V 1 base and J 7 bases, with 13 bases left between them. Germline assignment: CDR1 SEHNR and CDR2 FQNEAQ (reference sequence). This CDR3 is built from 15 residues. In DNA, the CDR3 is TGTGCCAGCAGCTTAGGCGGAGGGGAGGGTGAAAAACTGTTTTTT. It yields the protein CASSLGGGEGEKLFF. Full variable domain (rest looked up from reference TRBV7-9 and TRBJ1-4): DTGVSQNPRHKITKRGQNVTFRCDPISEHNRLYWYRQTLGQGPEFLTYFQNEAQLEKSRLLSDRFSAERPKGSFSTLEIQRTEQGDSAMYLCASSLGGGEGEKLFFGSGTQLSVL.

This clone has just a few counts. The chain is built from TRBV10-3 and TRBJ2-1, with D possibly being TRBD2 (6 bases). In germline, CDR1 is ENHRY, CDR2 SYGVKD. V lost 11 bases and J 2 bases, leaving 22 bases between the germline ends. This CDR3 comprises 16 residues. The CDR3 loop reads CAVRGEGVSAYNEQFF. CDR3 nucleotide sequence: TGTGCCGTGCGGGGAGAGGGAGTAAGTGCCTACAATGAGCAGTTCTTC.

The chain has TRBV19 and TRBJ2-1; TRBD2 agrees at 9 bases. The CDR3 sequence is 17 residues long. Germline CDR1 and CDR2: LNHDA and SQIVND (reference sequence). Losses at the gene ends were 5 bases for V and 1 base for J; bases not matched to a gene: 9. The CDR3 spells CASSLQTSGGSYNEQFF. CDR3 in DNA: TGTGCCAGTAGTCTCCAGACTAGCGGAGGATCCTACAATGAGCAGTTCTTC.

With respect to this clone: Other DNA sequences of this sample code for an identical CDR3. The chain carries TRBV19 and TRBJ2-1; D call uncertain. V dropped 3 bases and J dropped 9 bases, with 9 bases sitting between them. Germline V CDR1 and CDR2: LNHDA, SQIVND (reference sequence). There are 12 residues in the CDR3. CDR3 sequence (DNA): TGTGCCAGTAGTATTGGCGGTGTTGAGCAGTTCTTC. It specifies CASSIGGVEQFF.

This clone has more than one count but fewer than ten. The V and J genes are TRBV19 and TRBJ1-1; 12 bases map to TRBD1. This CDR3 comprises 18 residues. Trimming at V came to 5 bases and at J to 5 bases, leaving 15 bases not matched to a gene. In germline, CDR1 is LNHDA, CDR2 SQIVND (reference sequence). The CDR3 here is CASSHQRGTGGARTEAFF. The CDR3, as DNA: TGTGCCAGTAGTCACCAGCGGGGGACAGGGGGCGCGAGAACTGAAGCTTTCTTT.

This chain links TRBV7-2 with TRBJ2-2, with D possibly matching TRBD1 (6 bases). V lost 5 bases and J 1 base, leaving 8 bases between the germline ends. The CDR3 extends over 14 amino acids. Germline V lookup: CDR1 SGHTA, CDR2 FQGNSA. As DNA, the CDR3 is TGTGCCAGCAGCACACAGGGGAACACCGGGGAGCTGTTTTTT. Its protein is CASSTQGNTGELFF. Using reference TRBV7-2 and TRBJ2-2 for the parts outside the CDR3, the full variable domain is GAGVSQSPSNKVTEKGKDVELRCDPISGHTALYWYRQSLGQGLEFLIYFQGNSAPDKSGLPSDRFSAERTGGSVSTLTIQRTQQEDSAVYLCASSTQGNTGELFFGEGSRLTVL.

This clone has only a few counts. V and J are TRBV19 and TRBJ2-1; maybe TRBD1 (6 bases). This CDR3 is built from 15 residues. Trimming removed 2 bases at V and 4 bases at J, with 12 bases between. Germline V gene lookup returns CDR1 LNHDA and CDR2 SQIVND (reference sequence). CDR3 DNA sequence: TGTGCCAGTAGTATAAGCACAGGGCCGTACAATGAGCAGTTCTTC. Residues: CASSISTGPYNEQFF.

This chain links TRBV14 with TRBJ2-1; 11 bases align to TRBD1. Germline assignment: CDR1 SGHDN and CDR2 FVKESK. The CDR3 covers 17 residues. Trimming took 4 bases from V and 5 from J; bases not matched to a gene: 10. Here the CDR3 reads CASSRKDRGRFHNEQFF. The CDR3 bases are TGTGCCAGCAGCCGTAAGGACAGGGGGCGCTTCCACAATGAGCAGTTCTTC.